Listed here are 10 T cell receptor beta chains from one sample, sequenced in a study of regulatory T cells in long-lasting Graves disease. In building TCR beta libraries, iRepertoire HTBI primers were used together with Arm-PCR of CDR3 regions. From the multiplex PCR reads, TCRdb called clonotypes with MiXCR, one entry per CDR3 protein. Of about 310,000 distinct CDR3 sequences listed, roughly 21% were seen once; the top ten hold 56%. Time point specified: persistent/refractory GD, antithyroid drugs over 5 years with positive TRAb. Preparation of the TCR library used RNA extracted from PBMCs. The sample in question was peripheral blood mononuclear cells (PBMCs), obtained when the disease was refractory, from a patient treated with antithyroid drugs. The receptors shown here come from a female donor with Graves disease.

In regard to this clonotype: One end of the junction does not line up with germline, which may come from a read error. The chain carries TRBV20-1 and TRBJ1-6; D perhaps matches TRBD1 (5 bases). This CDR3 has 16 amino acids. The germline V gene has CDR1 DFQATT and CDR2 SNEGSKA (reference sequence). CDR3 region: CSARDQGDPYNSPLRF. DNA for the CDR3: TGCAGTGCTAGAGATCAAGGGGACCCCTATAATTCACCCCTCCGCTTT.

This clonotype was found many times. J is TRBJ2-5 and V is TRBV7-8; D gene ambiguous. Trimming shortened V by 8 bases and J by 2 bases, and 6 bases separated the two germline ends. The CDR3 sequence is 11 residues long. Per the germline V gene, CDR1 is SGHVS and CDR2 is FQNEAQ. DNA for the CDR3: TGTGCCAGCCGAAGACAAGAGACCCAGTACTTC. Protein product: CASRRQETQYF.

V is TRBV20-1 and J is TRBJ2-7; tentative D call: TRBD1 (6 bases). CDR1 and CDR2 from the germline V gene are DFQATT and SNEGSKA (reference sequence). V was cut by 7 bases and J by 0 bases, with 16 bases left in between. CDR3 length: 14 amino acids. As DNA, the CDR3 is TGCAGTGTAACTCCGGGACACAGCTCCTACGAGCAGTACTTC. Translation: CSVTPGHSSYEQYF.

This clonotype was counted between two and nine times. The V and J genes are TRBV29-1 and TRBJ1-1; D is ambiguous. From germline, CDR1 is SQVTM and CDR2 ANQGSEA. CDR3 size: 13 residues. Trimming stripped 6 bases from V and 6 bases from J, with 17 bases between. The CDR3 reads CSVGPRADAEAFF. The CDR3 nucleotides are TGCAGCGTGGGTCCGAGGGCAGATGCTGAAGCTTTCTTT.

This clonotype was seen many times. This chain links TRBV2 with TRBJ1-3, with 9 nucleotides matching TRBD1. CDR3 length: 17 amino acids. Looked up from germline, CDR1 is SNHLY and CDR2 is FYNNEI. The V segment lost 5 bases and the J segment 2 bases; nucleotides outside the gene matches: 10. CDR3 nucleotide sequence: TGTGCCAGCAGTTTCCGAGGGACAGGGTTAACTGGAAACACCATATATTTT. Its protein is CASSFRGTGLTGNTIYF.

This clonotype was observed a few times. CDR3 in amino acids: CASSFLSEGAQYF. The DNA for the CDR3 is TGTGCCAGCAGTTTCTTGTCGGAAGGGGCCCAGTACTTC. The genes are TRBV28 and TRBJ2-5; TRBD1 is a possible D gene (5 bases). The V end was cut by 3 bases, the J end by 9 bases, with 14 bases between. Looked up from germline, CDR1 is MDHEN and CDR2 is SYDVKM. CDR3 length: 13 amino acids. The full variable domain, rest sourced from reference TRBV28 and TRBJ2-5, is DVKVTQSSRYLVKRTGEKVFLECVQDMDHENMFWYRQDPGLGLRLIYFSYDVKMKEKGDIPEGYSVSREKKERFSLILESASTNQTSMYLCASSFLSEGAQYFGPGTRLLVL.

J is TRBJ2-6 and V is TRBV28, with D unresolved. The CDR3 is 19 amino acids. V lost 2 bases and J lost 0, with 17 bases in between. The germline gives CDR1 MDHEN, CDR2 SYDVKM. The CDR3 is CASSLRGRLWGSGANVLTF. DNA for the CDR3: TGTGCCAGCAGTTTAAGAGGTCGGCTTTGGGGCTCTGGGGCCAACGTCCTGACTTTC. Looking up the rest from reference TRBV28 and TRBJ2-6 gives the full variable domain: DVKVTQSSRYLVKRTGEKVFLECVQDMDHENMFWYRQDPGLGLRLIYFSYDVKMKEKGDIPEGYSVSREKKERFSLILESASTNQTSMYLCASSLRGRLWGSGANVLTFGAGSRLTVL.

V and J are TRBV27 and TRBJ2-5; 10 nucleotides line up with TRBD1. This CDR3 region has 16 residues. V was pared by 8 bases and J by 5 bases, with 14 bases of the junction left unmatched. Germline CDR1 reads MNHEY; CDR2 reads SMNVEV (reference sequence). This CDR3 reads CASALSIGTGEETQYF. The CDR3 DNA reads TGTGCCAGCGCTCTCTCTATAGGGACAGGGGAGGAGACCCAGTACTTC.

This chain uses TRBV7-2 with TRBJ2-7, with a weak D call TRBD2 (6 bases). Germline V CDR1 and CDR2: SGHTA, FQGNSA. V shed 0 bases and J shed 3 bases, with 12 bases lying between them. CDR3 length: 15 residues. This CDR3 reads CASSLALGGGYEQYF. The CDR3 DNA sequence: TGTGCCAGCAGCTTAGCGTTGGGGGGTGGCTACGAGCAGTACTTC.

On this clonotype itself: Possible read error: a much larger clone is one base away. This sequence joins TRBV28 and TRBJ2-7, with a possible D match to TRBD2 (6 bases). Germline V gene lookup returns CDR1 MDHEN and CDR2 SYDVKM. Trimming pared 2 bases from V and 7 bases from J, leaving 21 bases between. The CDR3 extends over 16 amino acids. Here the CDR3 reads CASSLLRGAIYNEQYF. The DNA of the CDR3 is TGTGCCAGCAGTTTACTGCGGGGCGCAATCTACAATGAGCAGTACTTC.